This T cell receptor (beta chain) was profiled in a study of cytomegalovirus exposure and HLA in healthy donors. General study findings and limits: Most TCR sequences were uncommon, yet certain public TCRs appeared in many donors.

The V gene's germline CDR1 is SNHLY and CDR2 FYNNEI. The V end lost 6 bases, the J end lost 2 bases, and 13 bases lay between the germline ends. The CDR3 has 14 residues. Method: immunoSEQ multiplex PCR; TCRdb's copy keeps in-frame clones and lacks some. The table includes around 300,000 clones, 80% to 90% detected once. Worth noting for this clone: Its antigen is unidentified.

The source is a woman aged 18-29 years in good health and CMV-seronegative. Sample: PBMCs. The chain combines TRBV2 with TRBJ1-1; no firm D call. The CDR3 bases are TGTGCCAGCAGCGTCAGCGGATTTAACACTGAAGCTTTCTTT. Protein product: CASSVSGFNTEAFF.